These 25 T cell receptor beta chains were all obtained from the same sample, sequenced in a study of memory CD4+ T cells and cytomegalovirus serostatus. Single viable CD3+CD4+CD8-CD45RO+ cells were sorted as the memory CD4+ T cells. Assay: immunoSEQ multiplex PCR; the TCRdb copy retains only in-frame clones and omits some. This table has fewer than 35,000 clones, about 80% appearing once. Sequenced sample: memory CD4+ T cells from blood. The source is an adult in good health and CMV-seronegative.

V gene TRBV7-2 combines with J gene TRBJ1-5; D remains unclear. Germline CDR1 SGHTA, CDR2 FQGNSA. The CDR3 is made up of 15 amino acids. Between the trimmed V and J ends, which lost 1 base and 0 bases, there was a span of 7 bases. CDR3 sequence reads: CASSLDGGSNQPQHF. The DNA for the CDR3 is TGTGCCAGCAGCTTAGATGGCGGTAGCAATCAGCCCCAGCATTTT. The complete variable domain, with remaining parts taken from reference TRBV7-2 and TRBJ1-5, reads GAGVSQSPSNKVTEKGKDVELRCDPISGHTALYWYRQSLGQGLEFLIYFQGNSAPDKSGLPSDRFSAERTGGSVSTLTIQRTQQEDSAVYLCASSLDGGSNQPQHFGDGTRLSIL.

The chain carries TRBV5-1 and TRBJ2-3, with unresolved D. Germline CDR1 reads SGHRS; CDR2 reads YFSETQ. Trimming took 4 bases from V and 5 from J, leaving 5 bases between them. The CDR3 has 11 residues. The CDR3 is CASSPGDTQYF. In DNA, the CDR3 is TGCGCCAGCAGCCCCGGAGATACGCAGTATTTT.

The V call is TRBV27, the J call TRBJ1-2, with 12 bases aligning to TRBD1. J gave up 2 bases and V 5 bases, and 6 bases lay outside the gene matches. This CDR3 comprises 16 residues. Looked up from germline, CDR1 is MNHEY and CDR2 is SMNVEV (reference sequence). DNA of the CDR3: TGTGCCAGCAGTCAGGGGACAGGGGGCATCAACTATGGCTACACCTTC. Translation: CASSQGTGGINYGYTF.

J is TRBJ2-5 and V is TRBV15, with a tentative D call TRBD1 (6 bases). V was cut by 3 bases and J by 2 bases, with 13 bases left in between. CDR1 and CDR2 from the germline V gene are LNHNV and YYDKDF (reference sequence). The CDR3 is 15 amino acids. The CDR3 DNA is TGTGCCACCAGCAGGGCACAGGGAGCTCAAGAGACCCAGTACTTC. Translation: CATSRAQGAQETQYF.

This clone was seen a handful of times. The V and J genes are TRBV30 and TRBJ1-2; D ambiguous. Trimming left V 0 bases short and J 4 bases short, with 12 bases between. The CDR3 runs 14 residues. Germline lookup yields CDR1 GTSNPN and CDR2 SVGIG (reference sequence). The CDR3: CAWSVDSSGYGYTF. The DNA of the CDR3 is TGTGCCTGGAGTGTAGATAGTTCGGGCTATGGCTACACCTTC.

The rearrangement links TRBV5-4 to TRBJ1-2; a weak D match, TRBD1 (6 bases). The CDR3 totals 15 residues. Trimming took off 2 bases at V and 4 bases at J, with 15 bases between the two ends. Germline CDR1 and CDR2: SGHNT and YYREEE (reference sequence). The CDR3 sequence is CASSFLGQTLYGYTF. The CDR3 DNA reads TGTGCCAGCAGCTTTTTAGGACAGACCCTCTATGGCTACACCTTC.

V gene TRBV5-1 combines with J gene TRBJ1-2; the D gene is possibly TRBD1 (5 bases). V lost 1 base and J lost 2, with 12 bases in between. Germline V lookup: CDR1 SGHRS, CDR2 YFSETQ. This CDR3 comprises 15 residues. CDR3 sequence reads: CASSLQQGMNYGYTF. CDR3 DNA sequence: TGCGCCAGCAGCTTGCAGCAGGGCATGAACTATGGCTACACCTTC. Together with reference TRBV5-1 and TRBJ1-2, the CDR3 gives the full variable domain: KAGVTQTPRYLIKTRGQQVTLSCSPISGHRSVSWYQQTPGQGLQFLFEYFSETQRNKGNFPGRFSGRQFSNSRSEMNVSTLELGDSALYLCASSLQQGMNYGYTFGSGTRLTVV.

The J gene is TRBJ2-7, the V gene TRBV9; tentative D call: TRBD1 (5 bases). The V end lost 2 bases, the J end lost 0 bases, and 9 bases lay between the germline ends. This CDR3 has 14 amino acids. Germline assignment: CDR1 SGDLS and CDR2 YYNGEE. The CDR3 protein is CASSVRQNSYEQYF. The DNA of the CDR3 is TGTGCCAGCAGCGTCAGACAGAACTCCTACGAGCAGTACTTC.

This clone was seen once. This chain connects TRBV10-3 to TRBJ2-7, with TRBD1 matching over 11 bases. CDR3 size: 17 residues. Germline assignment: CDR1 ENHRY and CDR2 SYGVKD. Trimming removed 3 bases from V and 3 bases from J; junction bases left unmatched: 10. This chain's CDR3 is CAISDGVRDRGIYEQYF. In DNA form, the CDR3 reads TGTGCCATCAGTGATGGGGTCCGGGACAGGGGGATCTACGAGCAGTACTTC.

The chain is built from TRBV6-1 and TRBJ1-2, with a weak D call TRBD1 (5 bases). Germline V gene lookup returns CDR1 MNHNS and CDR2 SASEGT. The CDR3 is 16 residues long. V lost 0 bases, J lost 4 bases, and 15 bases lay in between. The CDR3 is CASSEAIAGQVYGYTF. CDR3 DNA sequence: TGTGCCAGCAGTGAAGCTATAGCAGGGCAAGTCTATGGCTACACCTTC.

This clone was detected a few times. The CDR3 DNA reads TGTGCCTGGCGAAGGGAGGAGGATCAGCCCCAGCATTTT. Its translation is CAWRREEDQPQHF. The chain uses TRBV30 and TRBJ1-5; D remains unclear. This CDR3 contains 13 residues. Looked up from germline, CDR1 is GTSNPN and CDR2 is SVGIG (reference sequence). V gave up 5 bases and J gave up 5 bases, with 13 bases separating them.

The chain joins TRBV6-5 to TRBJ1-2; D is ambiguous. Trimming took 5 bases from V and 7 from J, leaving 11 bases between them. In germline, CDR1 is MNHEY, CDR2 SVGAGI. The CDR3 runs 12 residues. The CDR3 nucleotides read TGTGCCAGCAGTCCTGTCCTGGGTGGCTACACCTTC. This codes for CASSPVLGGYTF.

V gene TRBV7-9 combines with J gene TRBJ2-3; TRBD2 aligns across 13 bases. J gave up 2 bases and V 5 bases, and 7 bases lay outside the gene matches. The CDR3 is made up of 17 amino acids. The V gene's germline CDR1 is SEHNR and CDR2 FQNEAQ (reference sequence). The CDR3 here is CASSQGLAGAFTDTQYF. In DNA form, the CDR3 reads TGTGCCAGCAGCCAAGGACTAGCGGGGGCCTTCACAGATACGCAGTATTTT. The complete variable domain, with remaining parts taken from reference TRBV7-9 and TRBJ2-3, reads DTGVSQNPRHKITKRGQNVTFRCDPISEHNRLYWYRQTLGQGPEFLTYFQNEAQLEKSRLLSDRFSAERPKGSFSTLEIQRTEQGDSAMYLCASSQGLAGAFTDTQYFGPGTRLTVL.

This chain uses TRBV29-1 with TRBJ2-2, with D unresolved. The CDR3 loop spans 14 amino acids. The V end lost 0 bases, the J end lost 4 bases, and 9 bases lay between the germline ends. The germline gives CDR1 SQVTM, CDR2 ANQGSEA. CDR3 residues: CSVEEGWGTGELFF. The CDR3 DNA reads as TGCAGCGTTGAAGAGGGGTGGGGCACCGGGGAGCTGTTTTTT.

The CDR3 loop reads CASIPSQGAGRGYTF. The CDR3 bases are TGTGCCAGCATTCCCAGTCAGGGGGCCGGGCGTGGCTACACCTTC. The V and J genes are TRBV6-5 and TRBJ1-2; TRBD1 matches 8 bases. The CDR3 covers 15 residues. The germline gives CDR1 MNHEY, CDR2 SVGAGI. Losses at the gene ends were 7 bases for V and 7 bases for J; bases not matched to a gene: 14.

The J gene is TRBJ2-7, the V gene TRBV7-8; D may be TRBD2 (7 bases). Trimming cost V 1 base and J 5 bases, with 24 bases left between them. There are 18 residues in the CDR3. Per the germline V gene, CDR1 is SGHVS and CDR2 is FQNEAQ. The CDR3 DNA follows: TGTGCCAGCAGCTTAGGAGTGTCATGGGCGCGGGGGCGGGACGAGCAGTACTTC. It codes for CASSLGVSWARGRDEQYF.

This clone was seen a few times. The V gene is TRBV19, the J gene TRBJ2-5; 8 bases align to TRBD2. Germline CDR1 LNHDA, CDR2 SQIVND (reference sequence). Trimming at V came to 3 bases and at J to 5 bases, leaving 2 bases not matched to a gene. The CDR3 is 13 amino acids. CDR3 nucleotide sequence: TGTGCCAGTAGTATTGCTAGCGGGGAGACCCAGTACTTC. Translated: CASSIASGETQYF.

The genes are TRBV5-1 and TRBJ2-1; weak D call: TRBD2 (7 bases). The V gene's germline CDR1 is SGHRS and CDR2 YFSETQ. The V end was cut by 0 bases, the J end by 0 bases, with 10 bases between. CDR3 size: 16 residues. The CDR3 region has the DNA TGCGCCAGCAGCTTGGCCGCGGGGGCCTCCTACAATGAGCAGTTCTTC. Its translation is CASSLAAGASYNEQFF.

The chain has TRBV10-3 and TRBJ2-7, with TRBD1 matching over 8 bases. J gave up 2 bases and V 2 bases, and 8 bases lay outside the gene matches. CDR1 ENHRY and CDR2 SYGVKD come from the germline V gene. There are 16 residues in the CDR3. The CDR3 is CAISEPIRDRTYEQYF. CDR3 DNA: TGTGCCATCAGTGAGCCAATCCGGGACAGGACCTACGAGCAGTACTTC.

CDR3 loop: CASGELGGQYYEQYF. CDR3 nucleotides: TGTGCCAGTGGGGAGCTGGGGGGACAGTACTACGAGCAGTACTTC. V gene TRBV19 combines with J gene TRBJ2-7, with TRBD1 as a possible D gene (7 bases). CDR1 and CDR2 from the germline V gene are LNHDA and SQIVND (reference sequence). The germline V and J ends were trimmed by 8 bases and 3 bases, with 20 bases remaining between them. This CDR3 has 15 residues.

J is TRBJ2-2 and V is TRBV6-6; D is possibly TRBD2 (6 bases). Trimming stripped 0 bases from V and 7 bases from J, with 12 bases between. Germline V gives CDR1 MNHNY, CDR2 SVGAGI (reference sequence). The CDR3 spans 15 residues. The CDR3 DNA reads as TGTGCCAGCAGTTACTCGACGGGGGTTGGCGGGGAGCTGTTTTTT. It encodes CASSYSTGVGGELFF.

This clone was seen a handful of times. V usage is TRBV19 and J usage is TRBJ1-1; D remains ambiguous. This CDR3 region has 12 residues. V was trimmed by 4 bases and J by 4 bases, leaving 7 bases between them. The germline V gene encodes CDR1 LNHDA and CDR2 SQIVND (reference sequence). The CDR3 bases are TGTGCCAGTAGTACCCGCTTCACTGAAGCTTTCTTT. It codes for CASSTRFTEAFF.

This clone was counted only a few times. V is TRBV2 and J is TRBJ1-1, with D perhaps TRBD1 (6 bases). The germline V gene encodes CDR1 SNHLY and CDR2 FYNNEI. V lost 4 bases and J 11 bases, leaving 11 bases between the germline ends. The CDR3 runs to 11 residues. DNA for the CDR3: TGTGCCAGCAGTGTCGGGACATCGGCTTTCTTT. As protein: CASSVGTSAFF.

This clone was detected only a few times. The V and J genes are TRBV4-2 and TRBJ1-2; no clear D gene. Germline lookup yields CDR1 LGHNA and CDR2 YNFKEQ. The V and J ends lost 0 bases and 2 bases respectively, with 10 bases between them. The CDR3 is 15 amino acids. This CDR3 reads CASSQDSGRNYGYTF. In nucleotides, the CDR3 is TGTGCCAGCAGCCAAGATTCGGGCAGGAACTATGGCTACACCTTC.

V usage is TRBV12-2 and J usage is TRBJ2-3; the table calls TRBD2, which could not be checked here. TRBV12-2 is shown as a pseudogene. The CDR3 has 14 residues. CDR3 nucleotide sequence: TGTGCAAGTCGCCCTTCACTTAGCACAGATACGCAGTATTTT. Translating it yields CASRPSLSTDTQYF.